One T cell receptor beta chain is described in this entry. Its antigen is currently unknown. Without the conserved terminal phenylalanine or tryptophan, this CDR3 likely stems from a read error. Blood RNA was derived from unsorted whole blood, and germline DNA was extracted too. The junction had 8 bases not matched to a gene; V was cut back by 1 base and J by 5 bases. This CDR3 is 16 amino acids long. Germline V gene sequence: CDR1 MGHRA, CDR2 YSYEKL. This record belongs to a study of tumor-infiltrating lymphocytes in primary liver carcinoma. In the study overall: Subjects presented with primary liver carcinoma managed by surgical resection. Roughly 3.5 to 7.5 million productive TCRbeta reads came from each sample, comparable across tissue types. Study-wide findings and caveats: It was in tumors, not blood, that the top-250-clone fraction was significantly higher (p = 0.039).

The template, about 550 ng total RNA, yielded TCR beta cDNA made with a constant-region primer. Sequencing libraries for TCR beta derived from three nested multiplex PCR rounds that used slightly modified ARM-PCR. Primers for the first two PCR rounds were TRBV1-TRBV30 forward primers and a C-beta reverse primer (roughly 10 cycles per round). TCRdb recomputed calls from the multiplex PCR reads with MiXCR, one row per CDR3 protein. The sample contains about 210,000 distinct CDR3 sequences, 65% of which appear only once. The sample taken for sequencing was peripheral blood. The chain recombines TRBV4-1 with TRBJ2-1, with 7 nucleotides matching TRBD2. The clonotype comes from a woman aged 55-69 years with primary liver carcinoma and hepatitis B virus infection. CDR3 sequence: CASSQVWREYNNEQFL. CDR3 nucleotide sequence: TGCGCCAGCAGCCAAGTCTGGCGGGAGTACAACAATGAGCAGTTCTTA.